A single sample gave rise to the 3 T cell receptor beta chains below, sequenced in a study of tumor-infiltrating lymphocytes in localized non-small cell lung cancer. Clones were sequenced by immunoSEQ multiplex PCR, and TCRdb holds only the in-frame ones, with some missing. The sample lists some 8,000 clones, over 75% occurring once. The sequencing sample was made of lung tumor tissue. The receptors derive from a human donor with non-small cell lung cancer.

Concerning this clone itself: The junction shows a germline mismatch at one end, possibly a read error. The rearrangement links TRBV29-1 to TRBJ2-5, with D unresolved. There are 12 residues in the CDR3. The germline V gene encodes CDR1 SQVTM and CDR2 ANQGSEA. The DNA for the CDR3 is TGCAGCGTTGAAGATGAGAACCGGCTTCCCGACTTC. Translated: CSVEDENRLPDF. The full variable domain, with the rest looked up from reference TRBV29-1 and TRBJ2-5, is SAVISQKPSRDICQRGTSLTIQCQVDSQVTMMFWYRQQPGQSLTLIATANQGSEATYESGFVIDKFPISRPNLTFSTLTVSNMSPEDSSIYLCSVEDENRLPDFGPGTRLLVL.

This clone was observed a few times. The gene calls are TRBV9 and TRBJ1-1; D perhaps matches TRBD1 (5 bases). CDR3 length: 13 amino acids. Trimming took off 3 bases at V and 3 bases at J, with 9 bases between the two ends. Germline V CDR1 and CDR2: SGDLS, YYNGEE. Written as DNA, the CDR3 is TGTGCCAGCAGCGCCATGGGGCACACTGAAGCTTTCTTT. Its translation is CASSAMGHTEAFF.

This clone has just a few counts. The chain combines TRBV5-1 with TRBJ2-1; 12 positions match TRBD2. V was pared by 2 bases and J by 5 bases, with 8 bases of the junction left unmatched. This CDR3 has 17 amino acids. Germline V gene lookup returns CDR1 SGHRS and CDR2 YFSETQ. The CDR3 coding sequence is TGCGCCAGCAGCTTCAGACTAGCGGGAGAAGGGCACAATGAGCAGTTCTTC. Protein sequence: CASSFRLAGEGHNEQFF.